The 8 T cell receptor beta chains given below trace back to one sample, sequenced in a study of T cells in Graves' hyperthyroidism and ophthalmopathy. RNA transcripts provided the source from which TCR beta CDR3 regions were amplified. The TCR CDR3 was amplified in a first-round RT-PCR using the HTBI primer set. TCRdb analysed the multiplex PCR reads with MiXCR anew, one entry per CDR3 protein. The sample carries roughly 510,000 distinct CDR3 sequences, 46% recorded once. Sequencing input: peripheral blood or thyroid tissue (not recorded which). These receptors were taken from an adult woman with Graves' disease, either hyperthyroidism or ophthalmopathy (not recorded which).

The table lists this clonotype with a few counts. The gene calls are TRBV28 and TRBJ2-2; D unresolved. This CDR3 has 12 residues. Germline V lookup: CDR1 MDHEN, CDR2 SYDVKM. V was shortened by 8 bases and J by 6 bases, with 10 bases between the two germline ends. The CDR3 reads CASRKVAGELFF. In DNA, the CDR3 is TGTGCCAGCCGCAAGGTGGCCGGGGAGCTGTTTTTT.

The CDR3 here is CSADWGRETQYF. Here the CDR3 DNA reads TGCAGCGCGGACTGGGGTCGAGAGACCCAGTACTTC. This rearrangement joins TRBV29-1 to TRBJ2-5, with D perhaps TRBD2 (5 bases). Germline-derived CDR1 and CDR2 are SQVTM and ANQGSEA. The CDR3 extends over 12 amino acids. The V end lost 7 bases, the J end lost 4 bases, and 13 bases lay between the germline ends.

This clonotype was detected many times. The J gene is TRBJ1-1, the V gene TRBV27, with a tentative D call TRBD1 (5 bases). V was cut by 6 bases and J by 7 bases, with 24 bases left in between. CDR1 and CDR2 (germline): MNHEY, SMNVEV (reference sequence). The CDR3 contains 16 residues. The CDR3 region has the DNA TGTGCCAGCAGCTCCAGTCCGGGACGGGAGGGGCTTGAAGCTTTCTTT. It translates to CASSSSPGREGLEAFF.

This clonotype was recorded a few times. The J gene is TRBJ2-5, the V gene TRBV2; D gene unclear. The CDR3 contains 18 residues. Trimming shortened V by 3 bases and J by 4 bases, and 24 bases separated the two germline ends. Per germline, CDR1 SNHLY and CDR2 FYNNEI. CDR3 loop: CASSDLPKSTTWGETQYF. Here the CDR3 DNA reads TGTGCCAGCAGTGATCTTCCTAAGTCCACGACATGGGGAGAGACCCAGTACTTC.

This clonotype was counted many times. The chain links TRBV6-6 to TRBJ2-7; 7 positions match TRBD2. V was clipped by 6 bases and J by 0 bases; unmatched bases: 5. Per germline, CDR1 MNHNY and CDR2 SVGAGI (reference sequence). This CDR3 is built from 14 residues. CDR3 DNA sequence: TGTGCCAGCAGCGAAGCGGGATTCTCCTACGAGCAGTACTTC. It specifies CASSEAGFSYEQYF.

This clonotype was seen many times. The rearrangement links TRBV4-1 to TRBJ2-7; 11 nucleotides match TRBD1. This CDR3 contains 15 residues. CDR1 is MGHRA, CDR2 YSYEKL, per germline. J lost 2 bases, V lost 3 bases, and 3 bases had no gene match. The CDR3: CASSHRTGGAYEQYF. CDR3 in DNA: TGCGCCAGCAGCCACCGGACAGGGGGCGCCTACGAGCAGTACTTC.

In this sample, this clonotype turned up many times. The CDR3 DNA reads as TGCGCCAGCACCCCTGGGACAGCCTCTCTTAACTATGGCTACACCTTC. Its translation is CASTPGTASLNYGYTF. The rearrangement joins TRBV5-1 to TRBJ1-2, with 7 bases lining up with TRBD1. Trimming took 6 bases from V and 1 from J; bases not matched to a gene: 12. The CDR3 is made up of 16 amino acids. Germline lookup yields CDR1 SGHRS and CDR2 YFSETQ.

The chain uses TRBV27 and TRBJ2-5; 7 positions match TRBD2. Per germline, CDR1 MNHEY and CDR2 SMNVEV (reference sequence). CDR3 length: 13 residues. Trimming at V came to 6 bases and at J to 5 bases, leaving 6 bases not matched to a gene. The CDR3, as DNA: TGTGCCAGCAGAAAAGCGGGGTGGGAGACCCAGTACTTC. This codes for CASRKAGWETQYF.